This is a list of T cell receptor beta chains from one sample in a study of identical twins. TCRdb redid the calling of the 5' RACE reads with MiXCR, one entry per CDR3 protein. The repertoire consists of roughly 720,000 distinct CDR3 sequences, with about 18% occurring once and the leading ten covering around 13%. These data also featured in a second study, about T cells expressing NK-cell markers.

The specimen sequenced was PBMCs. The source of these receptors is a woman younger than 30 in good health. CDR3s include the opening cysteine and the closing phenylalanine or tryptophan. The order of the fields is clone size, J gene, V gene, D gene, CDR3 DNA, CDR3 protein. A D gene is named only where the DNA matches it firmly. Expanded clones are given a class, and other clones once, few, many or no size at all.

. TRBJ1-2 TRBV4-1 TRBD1 TGCGCCAGCAGCCAACGGACAGGGGTAAACTATGGCTACACCTTC CASSQRTGVNYGYTF
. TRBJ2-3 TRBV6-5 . TGTGCCAGCAGTTACCGGGGGGCTGAAGATACGCAGTATTTT CASSYRGAEDTQYF
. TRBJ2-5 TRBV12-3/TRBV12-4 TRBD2 TGTGCCAGCACCCTAGGGGTAGCGGGAGGTCCTAAAGAGACCCAGTACTTC CASTLGVAGGPKETQYF
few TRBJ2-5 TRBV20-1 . TGCAGTGCTAGAGAGCAGGCGGTGAAAGAGACCCAGTACTTC CSAREQAVKETQYF
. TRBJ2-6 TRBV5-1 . TGCGCCAGCGCGTCCGGATCTGGGGCCAACGTCCTGACTTTC CASASGSGANVLTF
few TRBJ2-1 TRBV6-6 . TGTGCCAGCACCGGGCTAGTATACAATGAGCAGTTCTTC CASTGLVYNEQFF
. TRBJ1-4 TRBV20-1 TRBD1 TGCAGTGCTAGGCCCACGGACAGGGGGCGAGAAAAACTGTTTTTT CSARPTDRGREKLFF
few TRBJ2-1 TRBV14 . TGTGCCAGCAGCCAAGATAGCGGCAGTTACAATGAGCAGTTCTTC CASSQDSGSYNEQFF
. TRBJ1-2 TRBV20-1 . TGCAGTGCTAGCCCAACAGGGACTGGCTACACCTTC CSASPTGTGYTF
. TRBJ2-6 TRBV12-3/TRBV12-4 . TGTGCCAGCACCTCTACAGGGTCTGGGGCCAACGTCCTGACTTTC CASTSTGSGANVLTF
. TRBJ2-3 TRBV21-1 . TGTGCCAGCAGCAAGGGTGGCGGGACGACAGATACGCAGTATTTT CASSKGGGTTDTQYF
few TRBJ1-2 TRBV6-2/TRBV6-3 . TGTGCCAGCAGTTACCCCCAGACAGTCTATGGCTACACCTTC CASSYPQTVYGYTF
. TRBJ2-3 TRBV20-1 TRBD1 TGCAGTGCTCCTAACGGACAGGGTGGAACAGATACGCAGTATTTT CSAPNGQGGTDTQYF
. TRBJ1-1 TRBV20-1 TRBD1 TGCAGTGCCAACCGGGACAGGAACACTGAAGCTTTCTTT CSANRDRNTEAFF
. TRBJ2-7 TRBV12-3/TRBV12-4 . TGTGCCAGCAGCCTCGAGACTTTTAACAACGAGCAGTACTTC CASSLETFNNEQYF
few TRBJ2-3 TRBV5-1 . TGCGCCAGCAGCGCGGAGGGCACAGATACGCAGTATTTT CASSAEGTDTQYF
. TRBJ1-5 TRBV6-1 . TGTGCCAGCAGCAGACAGGCAGGTCAGCCCCAGCATTTT CASSRQAGQPQHF
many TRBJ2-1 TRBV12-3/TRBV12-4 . TGTGCCAGCAGTTTTCGGTCGGAGCAGTTCTTC CASSFRSEQFF
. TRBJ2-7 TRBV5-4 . TGTGCCAGCAGCTTGGGACAGTCAGGACTCTACGAGCAGTACTTC CASSLGQSGLYEQYF
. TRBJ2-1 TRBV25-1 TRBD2 TGTGCCAGCAGTGACCTTAATAGCGGGAGTGACTCCTACAATGAGCAGTTCTTC CASSDLNSGSDSYNEQFF
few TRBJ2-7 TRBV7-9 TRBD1 TGTGCCAGCAGCTTAGAGACAGGGAGCGAGCAGTACTTC CASSLETGSEQYF
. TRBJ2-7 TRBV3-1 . TGTGCCAGCTCTAAAGTTTCCTACGAGCAGTACTTC CASSKVSYEQYF
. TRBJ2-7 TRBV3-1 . TGTGCCAGCAGCCAATCTGATGGCAGGGGCTACGAGCAGTACTTC CASSQSDGRGYEQYF
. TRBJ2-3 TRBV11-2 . TGTGCCAGCAGCTTGAGGATCTTAGATACGCAGTATTTT CASSLRILDTQYF
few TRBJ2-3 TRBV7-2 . TGTGCCAGCAGCCACTCGGCCGCTGGCGGGGATACGCAGTATTTT CASSHSAAGGDTQYF
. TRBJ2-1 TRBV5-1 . TGCGCCAGCAGCTTGGCCTATAGCGCACATGCGAACAATGAGCAGTTCTTC CASSLAYSAHANNEQFF
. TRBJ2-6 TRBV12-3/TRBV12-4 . TGTGCCAGCAGTACCTGGGGTTCAGGGGCCAACGTCCTGACTTTC CASSTWGSGANVLTF
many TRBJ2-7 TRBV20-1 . TGCAGTGCCAGAGGGCTCGCGGTCTCCTACGAGCAGTACTTC CSARGLAVSYEQYF
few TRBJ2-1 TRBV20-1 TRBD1 TGCAGTGCCGATGCGGGACAGGTCCTCGAGCAGTTCTTC CSADAGQVLEQFF
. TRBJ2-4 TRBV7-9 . TGTGCCAGCAGCGTCTCAGGGTTGAGGGCCAAAAACATTCAGTACTTC CASSVSGLRAKNIQYF
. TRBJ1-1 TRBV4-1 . TGCGCCAGCAGATCGCAACTCGGGACGTTGAACACTGAAGCTTTCTTT CASRSQLGTLNTEAFF
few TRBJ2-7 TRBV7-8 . TGTGCCAGCAGCGAGCCTTCCGGCGAGCAGTACTTC CASSEPSGEQYF
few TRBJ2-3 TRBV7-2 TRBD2 TGTGCCAGCAGCTCGGGACTAGTCGGGGATACGCAGTATTTT CASSSGLVGDTQYF
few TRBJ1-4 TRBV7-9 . TGTGCCAGCAGCTTCCCGTCCCGGGAAAAACTGTTTTTT CASSFPSREKLFF
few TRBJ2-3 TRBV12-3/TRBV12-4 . TGTGCCAGCAGTTTAGAAGGGTTCCAAGGTTTCGGCTTAGATACGCAGTATTTT CASSLEGFQGFGLDTQYF
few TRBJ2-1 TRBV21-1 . TGTGCCAGCAGCATAATGATGGTGCAGTTCTTC CASSIMMVQFF
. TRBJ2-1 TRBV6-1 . TGTGCCAGCAGTTTAGCGCTTCTATCCTACAATGAGCAGTTCTTC CASSLALLSYNEQFF
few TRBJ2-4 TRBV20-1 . TGCAGTGCCATTCCGGGTGAGGACATTCAGTACTTC CSAIPGEDIQYF
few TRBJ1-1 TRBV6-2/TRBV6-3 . TGTGCCAGCAGGGCTAGTATGAACACTGAAGCTTTCTTT CASRASMNTEAFF
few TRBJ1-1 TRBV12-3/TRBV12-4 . TGTGCCAGCAGCCTAATAGCAGGGGATGGAGCTTTCTTT CASSLIAGDGAFF
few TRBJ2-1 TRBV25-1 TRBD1 TGTGCCAGCAGTGAATGGGGGGTGACAGGGGGCAACTACAATGAGCAGTTCTTC CASSEWGVTGGNYNEQFF
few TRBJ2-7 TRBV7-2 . TGTGCCAGCAGCTTAGGAACTAGCTTAAACTACGAGCAGTACTTC CASSLGTSLNYEQYF
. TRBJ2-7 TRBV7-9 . TGTGCCAGCAGCCTACTAACCGGGAATCCCTACGAGCAGTACTTC CASSLLTGNPYEQYF
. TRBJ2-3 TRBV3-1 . TGTGCCAGCAGGGACCGGAATACGCAGTATTTT CASRDRNTQYF
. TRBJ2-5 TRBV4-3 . TGCGCCAGCAGCCAAGATTTGCTAGGGACTCTACAAGAGACCCAGTACTTC CASSQDLLGTLQETQYF
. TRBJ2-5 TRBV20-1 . TGCAGTATCCCCGCGGTTGGGGGAGAGACCCAGTACTTC CSIPAVGGETQYF
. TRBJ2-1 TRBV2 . TGTGCCAGCAGGCTAGCTGCGCTAAGGAATGAGCAGTTCTTC CASRLAALRNEQFF
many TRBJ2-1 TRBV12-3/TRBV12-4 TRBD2 TGTGCCAGCAAAACCATAGCGGGAGAGGGGAATGAGCAGTTCTTC CASKTIAGEGNEQFF
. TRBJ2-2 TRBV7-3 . TGTGCCAGCAGCCCCTCGCCGGGAAGGAACACCGGGGAGCTGTTTTTT CASSPSPGRNTGELFF
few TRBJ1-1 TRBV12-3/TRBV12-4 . TGTGCCAGCAGCCCCTATCGAGGGATGGTAACTGAAGCTTTCTTT CASSPYRGMVTEAFF
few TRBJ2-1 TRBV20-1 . TGCAGTGTAACTAGTGGGGCCAATGAGCAGTTCTTC CSVTSGANEQFF
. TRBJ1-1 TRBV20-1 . TGCAGCAGCTCTGTGAACACTGAAGCTTTCTTT CSSSVNTEAFF